The source of this TCR beta chain is a study of blood T cell repertoires in COVID-19. Germline assignment: CDR1 MNHEY and CDR2 SVGAGI. The CDR3 covers 12 residues. Trimming removed 3 bases at V and 9 bases at J, with 6 bases between. TCRdb's table, derived via immunoSEQ multiplex PCR, lists solely in-frame clones and lacks some. This sample carries under 200,000 clones, 85% to 90% of them seen once, and the ten largest clones take less than 1%. The sequence derives from a man between 18 and 29 years old with acute or convalescent COVID-19. Input material: peripheral blood. The chain recombines TRBV6-5 with TRBJ1-6; maybe TRBD1 (5 bases). The CDR3 spells CASSYTGSPLHF. CDR3 sequence (DNA): TGTGCCAGCAGTTATACAGGTTCACCCCTCCACTTT.